This TCR beta chain was sequenced during a study of Tregs in tolerant kidney transplant recipients. Broader study findings: Validation in larger populations is needed because few patients were studied. Activated donor B cell expansion appeared to reveal the most relevant donor-specific TCRbeta repertoire. Biological reproducibility was not directly addressed, but technical replication error appeared minimal.

Details on this clone: Its antigen remains unidentified.

TCRdb keeps only in-frame clones here, not all; method: immunoSEQ multiplex PCR. The table includes some 68,000 clones, roughly 84% detected once. V lost 5 bases and J 5 bases, leaving 13 bases between the germline ends. Germline values: CDR1 SGHRS, CDR2 YFSETQ. This CDR3 has 13 residues. Unstimulated Tregs (CD4+CD25+CD127-) and CD4+CD25- non-Tregs were sorted from PBMCs. The sequence was obtained from a human donor in good health. Sequenced material: CD4+ T cells from blood. The rearrangement links TRBV5-1 to TRBJ1-1, with D uncertain. CDR3 nucleotides: TGCGCCAGCAGATTCAGCGGGTCGACTGAAGCTTTCTTT. Its translation is CASRFSGSTEAFF.